This entry describes one T cell receptor beta chain. Each participant's cohort was designated according to participant-reported clinical history. The sample is drawn from a study of blood T cell repertoires in COVID-19. The CDR3 consists of 16 residues. From germline, CDR1 is SEHNR and CDR2 FQNEAQ (reference sequence). Trimming at V came to 6 bases and at J to 1 base, leaving 9 bases not matched to a gene. In the authors' methods: The authors estimated nucleated cell counts from reference gene primer amplification. Generated by immunoSEQ multiplex PCR, the TCRdb table keeps only in-frame clones and is missing some. V and J calls and clone size are as listed in that table; D and trimming were resolved from the DNA. The repertoire consists of fewer than 450,000 clones, with roughly 90% occurring once and the leading ten covering around 2%.

The chain has TRBV7-9 and TRBJ1-3; 7 bases are a match to TRBD1. Source material: PBMCs or T cells enriched from blood (not recorded which). The clonotype originates from a woman in her thirties or forties with acute COVID-19. The CDR3 DNA sequence: TGTGCCAGCAGTTCTCTGACAGGGCGATCTGGAAACACCATATATTTT. Its protein is CASSSLTGRSGNTIYF.